Detailed here is one T cell receptor (beta chain). No antigen is known for it. CD45RO-CCR7+CD27+CD95- marked naive CD8+ T cells. The data derive from a study of CXCR3-negative and CXCR3-positive naive CD8 T cells. Regarding the study as a whole: Naive cells positive for CXCR3 carried more hydrophobic TRB CDR3s than CXCR3-negative ones.

The TRB cDNA libraries were prepared by 5' RACE with UMI labels. TCRdb reanalyzed the 5' RACE reads and collapses them to one entry per CDR3 protein, without DNA. The clone table shows about 6,400 distinct CDR3 sequences, with the ten largest holding approximately 1.5%. The TCR originated in a human donor in good health. Some clones in this sample may be carry-over from other donors' samples. Sequencing used naive CXCR3+ CD8+ T cells from blood. Subset indicated: CD45RO-CCR7+CD27+CD95- naive CD8+ T cells expressing CXCR3 (TNR3+).

Here the CDR3 reads CASSPSGEEDTQYF. The rearrangement joins TRBV6-5 to TRBJ2-3; TCRdb names TRBD2, which stays unverified in the absence of DNA. The CDR3 consists of 14 residues. Germline V gives CDR1 MNHEY, CDR2 SVGAGI.